The 12 T cell receptor beta chains in this list originate from one sample, sequenced in a study of OX40 agonist ivuxolimab in advanced cancers. TCRdb keeps only in-frame clones here, not all; method: immunoSEQ multiplex PCR. The profile shows approximately 70,000 clones, 80% to 95% of them singletons. Sequences were derived from CD4+ or CD8+ T cells sorted from blood, sampled in a trial of the OX40 agonist ivuxolimab. The origin of the receptors is an adult with an advanced solid tumor such as melanoma, head and neck, liver or kidney cancer.

This clone has a single count. The chain joins TRBV12-5 to TRBJ2-5; D is unresolved. The germline V gene has CDR1 LGHNT and CDR2 FRNRAP. V dropped 3 bases and J dropped 5 bases, with 7 bases sitting between them. The CDR3 length is 12 residues. CDR3 sequence: CASGFVVETQYF. The CDR3 DNA follows: TGTGCTAGTGGTTTCGTTGTGGAGACCCAGTACTTC.

The gene calls are TRBV10-2 and TRBJ2-7; D might be TRBD1 or TRBD2, each matching 5 bases. Per germline, CDR1 WSHSY and CDR2 SAAADI. The ends were cut back, 10 bases at V and 3 bases at J, with 10 bases in the middle. The CDR3 has 11 residues. DNA of the CDR3: TGCGCCACCTCGGGGCTCTACGAGCAGTACTTC. Amino acid sequence: CATSGLYEQYF.

The V and J genes are TRBV4-3 and TRBJ2-7, with D perhaps TRBD1 (6 bases). The germline V gene encodes CDR1 LGHNA and CDR2 YSLEER. This CDR3 is 15 amino acids long. The V end was cut by 0 bases, the J end by 3 bases, with 12 bases between. Here the CDR3 reads CASSQEPGQNYEQYF. The CDR3 nucleotides are TGCGCCAGCAGCCAAGAGCCCGGACAGAACTACGAGCAGTACTTC.

The rearrangement joins TRBV7-9 to TRBJ2-3, with TRBD2 as a possible D gene (5 bases). Germline V gene sequence: CDR1 SEHNR, CDR2 FQNEAQ (reference sequence). The ends were cut back, 2 bases at V and 2 bases at J, with 17 bases in the middle. The CDR3 has 17 residues. CDR3 region: CASSLSRGLANTDTQYF. The CDR3 nucleotides read TGTGCCAGCAGCTTAAGTCGGGGTCTGGCTAACACAGATACGCAGTATTTT.

This clone rates as medium-sized (0.01 to 0.1%). As DNA, the CDR3 is TGTGCCAGCAGTGCCCCGGGACTAGCGGGAGTATACTTC. Protein product: CASSAPGLAGVYF. V usage is TRBV2 and J usage is TRBJ2-4, with 14 nucleotides matching TRBD2. Per germline, CDR1 SNHLY and CDR2 FYNNEI. The CDR3 covers 13 residues. V lost 4 bases and J lost 16; bases outside the gene matches: 6.

This clone was seen once. The V gene is TRBV28, the J gene TRBJ1-4; TRBD1 is a possible D gene (5 bases). The CDR3 is made up of 12 amino acids. V dropped 9 bases and J dropped 5 bases, with 10 bases sitting between them. The germline V gene encodes CDR1 MDHEN and CDR2 SYDVKM. The CDR3 coding sequence is TGTGCCAGTACAGGCGGAAATGAAAAACTGTTTTTT. The encoded protein is CASTGGNEKLFF.

The chain carries TRBV11-3 and TRBJ2-3, with TRBD1 matching 9 bases. Germline values: CDR1 SGHNT, CDR2 YENEEA. The junction had 2 bases not matched to a gene; V was cut back by 2 bases and J by 2 bases. This CDR3 region has 15 residues. The CDR3 nucleotides read TGTGCCAGCAGCTTAAGGACAGGGGCCACAGATACGCAGTATTTT. It encodes CASSLRTGATDTQYF. Based on the CDR3 plus reference TRBV11-3 and TRBJ2-3, the full variable domain is EAGVVQSPRYKIIEKKQPVAFWCNPISGHNTLYWYLQNLGQGPELLIRYENEEAVDDSQLPKDRFSAERLKGVDSTLKIQPAELGDSAVYLCASSLRTGATDTQYFGPGTRLTVL.

The chain's CDR3 is CASSIEGIATNEKLFF. CDR3 bases: TGTGCCAGTAGTATAGAGGGCATTGCAACTAATGAAAAACTGTTTTTT. J is TRBJ1-4 and V is TRBV19; unclear D gene. Trimming left V 0 bases short and J 0 bases short, with 8 bases between. CDR1 is LNHDA and CDR2 is SQIVND in the germline V gene (reference sequence). The CDR3 runs 16 residues. Supplemented by reference TRBV19 and TRBJ1-4, the full variable domain reads DGGITQSPKYLFRKEGQNVTLSCEQNLNHDAMYWYRQDPGQGLRLIYYSQIVNDFQKGDIAEGYSVSREKKESFPLTVTSAQKNPTAFYLCASSIEGIATNEKLFFGSGTQLSVL.

The rearrangement joins TRBV28 to TRBJ2-7, with 7 bases fitting TRBD2. The germline CDR1 and CDR2 sequences are MDHEN and SYDVKM. J lost 2 bases, V lost 8 bases, and 9 bases had no gene match. The CDR3 is 14 residues long. The CDR3 DNA reads as TGTGCCAGCGTCCCGAGCGGGAAGCCCTACGAGCAGTACTTC. Its translation is CASVPSGKPYEQYF. The full variable domain, completed using reference TRBV28 and TRBJ2-7, is DVKVTQSSRYLVKRTGEKVFLECVQDMDHENMFWYRQDPGLGLRLIYFSYDVKMKEKGDIPEGYSVSREKKERFSLILESASTNQTSMYLCASVPSGKPYEQYFGPGTRLTVT.

The rearrangement links TRBV19 to TRBJ2-5, with D possibly being TRBD1 (6 bases). From germline, CDR1 is LNHDA and CDR2 SQIVND (reference sequence). This CDR3 region has 13 residues. Trimming stripped 3 bases from V and 2 bases from J, with 7 bases between. The chain's CDR3 is CASSIGQQETQYF. In nucleotides, the CDR3 is TGTGCCAGTAGTATTGGACAGCAAGAGACCCAGTACTTC.

The rearrangement links TRBV7-2 to TRBJ2-5; the D is unclear. The length of the CDR3 is 13 residues. Germline V gene lookup returns CDR1 SGHTA and CDR2 FQGNSA. Trimming removed 0 bases at V and 2 bases at J, with 4 bases between. Here the CDR3 DNA reads TGTGCCAGCAGCTTAGCTCATCAAGAGACCCAGTACTTC. The encoded protein is CASSLAHQETQYF.

The rearrangement joins TRBV9 to TRBJ2-1; D is uncertain. Germline loops: CDR1 SGDLS, CDR2 YYNGEE. The V end was cut by 0 bases, the J end by 0 bases, with 7 bases between. The length of the CDR3 is 15 residues. CDR3 DNA: TGTGCCAGCAGCGTAGAGCTGAGCTCCTACAATGAGCAGTTCTTC. This sequence encodes CASSVELSSYNEQFF.